The 14 T cell receptor beta chains in this list originate from one sample, sequenced in a study of Tregs in tolerant kidney transplant recipients. Data came from immunoSEQ multiplex PCR; TCRdb stores just in-frame clones and leaves some out. The profile shows some 66,000 clones, 80% to 95% of them singletons. This specimen was CD8+ T cells from blood, taken before the transplant. The source is a human donor who received a combined kidney and bone marrow transplant.

Comments on this clone: The same CDR3 can be traced to other DNA sequences in this sample. J is TRBJ2-3 and V is TRBV4-3; 11 bases are shared with TRBD2. This CDR3 contains 16 residues. CDR1 is LGHNA, CDR2 YSLEER, per germline. V gave up 1 base and J gave up 0 bases; unmatched junction bases: 0. In DNA, the CDR3 is TGCGCCAGCAGCCAAGGGACTAGCGGGAGCACAGATACGCAGTATTTT. Residues: CASSQGTSGSTDTQYF.

This clone was counted between two and nine times. The rearrangement uses TRBV27 and TRBJ2-7, with 7 bases matching TRBD1. Germline assignment: CDR1 MNHEY and CDR2 SMNVEV (reference sequence). The CDR3 runs 14 residues. Germline trimming cut 5 bases from V and 3 bases from J; bases unmatched to any gene: 7. The CDR3 region has the DNA TGTGCCAGCAGTCCCTCCGGGACAGACTACGAGCAGTACTTC. Amino acids: CASSPSGTDYEQYF.

The gene calls are TRBV14 and TRBJ2-3; 9 bases match TRBD1. The CDR3 contains 15 residues. Losses at the gene ends were 4 bases for V and 4 bases for J; bases not matched to a gene: 6. Per the germline V gene, CDR1 is SGHDN and CDR2 is FVKESK. The CDR3: CASSLTGGTADTQYF. CDR3 sequence (DNA): TGTGCCAGCAGCCTCACAGGGGGCACCGCAGATACGCAGTATTTT.

V is TRBV15 and J is TRBJ2-1; 8 nucleotides line up with TRBD2. Germline V gives CDR1 LNHNV, CDR2 YYDKDF (reference sequence). The V and J ends lost 3 bases and 8 bases, in that order; junction bases with no gene match: 12. This CDR3 is 16 amino acids long. CDR3 bases: TGTGCCACCAGCAGCCCCCCCGCGGGAGGTGGGGATGAGCAGTTCTTC. Amino acids: CATSSPPAGGGDEQFF.

This sequence joins TRBV4-3 and TRBJ2-4; D remains ambiguous. The CDR3 contains 14 residues. Germline lookup yields CDR1 LGHNA and CDR2 YSLEER. Trimming took off 0 bases at V and 8 bases at J, with 11 bases between the two ends. This CDR3 reads CASSQDLGSDIQYF. The CDR3 coding sequence is TGCGCCAGCAGCCAAGACCTGGGCTCGGACATTCAGTACTTC.

This clone was counted once. The chain uses TRBV5-6 and TRBJ2-5; tentative D call: TRBD2 (5 bases). There are 15 residues in the CDR3. Trimming pared 4 bases from V and 2 bases from J, leaving 15 bases between. Germline-derived CDR1 and CDR2 are SGHDT and YYEEEE. The chain's CDR3 is CASSPSGVPQETQYF. The CDR3 bases are TGTGCCAGCAGCCCCTCCGGGGTGCCTCAAGAGACCCAGTACTTC.

The gene calls are TRBV29-1 and TRBJ1-1, with 11 positions matching TRBD1. The CDR3 loop spans 19 amino acids. Germline trimming cut 4 bases from V and 4 bases from J; bases unmatched to any gene: 20. Germline V gives CDR1 SQVTM, CDR2 ANQGSEA. This CDR3 is CSVVPLDGTGGNLSTEAFF. The CDR3 DNA reads TGCAGCGTTGTACCCCTCGACGGGACAGGGGGTAACTTGAGCACTGAAGCTTTCTTT.

The V gene is TRBV21-1, the J gene TRBJ2-7; the table's D call, TRBD2, was not checked against the DNA. TRBV21-1 is designated a pseudogene. This CDR3 is built from 18 residues. As DNA, the CDR3 is TGTGCCAGCAGCAAGAGGGGAGGACTAGCGGGATTCTGGTACGAGCAGTACTTC. It encodes CASSKRGGLAGFWYEQYF.

This chain links TRBV11-2 with TRBJ2-7; 8 bases map to TRBD1. The CDR3 spans 16 residues. CDR1 SGHAT and CDR2 FQNNGV come from the germline V gene. With 3 bases clipped from V and 0 bases from J, the junction kept 7 bases outside the gene matches. CDR3 bases: TGTGCCAGCAGCTTTAGCCCCGGGACAGGCTCCTACGAGCAGTACTTC. Translation: CASSFSPGTGSYEQYF.

This clone was picked up a small number of times. The gene calls are TRBV28 and TRBJ1-2, with D possibly matching TRBD1 (5 bases). Germline CDR1 and CDR2: MDHEN and SYDVKM. The CDR3 runs to 13 residues. The V end lost 4 bases, the J end lost 6 bases, and 12 bases lay between the germline ends. DNA of the CDR3: TGTGCCAGCAGTTCGGCCAGGGTCCATGGCTACACCTTC. It translates to CASSSARVHGYTF.

This clone was found once. A junction end diverges from the germline sequence, so it may reflect a read error. Other DNA sequences in the same sample also yield this CDR3. The rearrangement uses TRBV13 and TRBJ1-6, with TRBD1 matching over 7 bases. Per germline, CDR1 PRHDT and CDR2 FYEKMQ (reference sequence). The CDR3 has 15 residues. The CDR3 DNA sequence: TGTGCCAGCAGAGAAACAGGGGCCTATAATTCCCCCCTCCACTTT. Translated: CASRETGAYNSPLHF.

As concerns this clone: Different DNA sequences within this sample yield the same CDR3. The chain uses TRBV9 and TRBJ2-1, with 12 bases aligning to TRBD2. The CDR3 loop spans 15 amino acids. Looked up from germline, CDR1 is SGDLS and CDR2 is YYNGEE. With V trimmed by 3 bases and J by 7 bases, 5 bases remained unmatched. The chain's CDR3 is CASSARLAGENEQFF. CDR3 DNA: TGTGCCAGCAGCGCCAGACTAGCGGGAGAAAATGAGCAGTTCTTC.

The chain employs TRBV7-2 and TRBJ2-7; a possible D gene is TRBD1 (6 bases). Trimming shortened V by 5 bases and J by 0 bases, and 14 bases separated the two germline ends. The CDR3 extends over 15 amino acids. The germline gives CDR1 SGHTA, CDR2 FQGNSA. CDR3 protein: CASSARTGSSYEQYF. In DNA form, the CDR3 reads TGTGCCAGCAGCGCCCGTACAGGGTCCTCCTACGAGCAGTACTTC. Drawing the rest from reference TRBV7-2 and TRBJ2-7, the complete variable domain is GAGVSQSPSNKVTEKGKDVELRCDPISGHTALYWYRQSLGQGLEFLIYFQGNSAPDKSGLPSDRFSAERTGGSVSTLTIQRTQQEDSAVYLCASSARTGSSYEQYFGPGTRLTVT.

V usage is TRBV5-1 and J usage is TRBJ2-7; TRBD2 is a possible D gene (5 bases). This CDR3 is built from 14 residues. Germline CDR1 is SGHRS and CDR2 is YFSETQ. Trimming stripped 1 base from V and 6 bases from J, with 14 bases between. The CDR3 spells CASSLYRDQPEQYF. The CDR3 DNA reads as TGCGCCAGCAGCTTGTACCGGGATCAGCCCGAGCAGTACTTC.